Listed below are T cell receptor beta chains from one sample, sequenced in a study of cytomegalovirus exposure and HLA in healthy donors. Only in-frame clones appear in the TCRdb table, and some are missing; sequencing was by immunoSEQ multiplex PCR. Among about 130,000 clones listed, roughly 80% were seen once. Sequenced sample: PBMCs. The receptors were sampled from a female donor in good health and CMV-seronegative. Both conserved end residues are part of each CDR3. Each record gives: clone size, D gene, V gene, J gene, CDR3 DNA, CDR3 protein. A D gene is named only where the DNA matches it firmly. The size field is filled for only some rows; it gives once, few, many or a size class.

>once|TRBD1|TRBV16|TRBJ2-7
TGTGCCAGCAGCCGGGACAGGGACCTCTCCTACGAGCAGTACTTC
CASSRDRDLSYEQYF
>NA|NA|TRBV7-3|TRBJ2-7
TGTGCCAGCAGCTTAGGTCTAGGGCGGGATATTTTCTACGAGCAGTACTTC
CASSLGLGRDIFYEQYF
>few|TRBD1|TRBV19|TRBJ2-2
TGTGCCAGTAGTATCAACAGGGGAAAAACCGGGGAGCTGTTTTTT
CASSINRGKTGELFF
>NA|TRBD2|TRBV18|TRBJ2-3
TGTGCCAGCTCACCAGGGGCGGGAGGTACAGATACGCAGTATTTT
CASSPGAGGTDTQYF
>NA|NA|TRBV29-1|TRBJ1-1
TGCAGCGTTGAGAGAATAGTAGCTTTCTTT
CSVERIVAFF
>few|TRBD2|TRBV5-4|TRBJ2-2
TGTGCCAGCAGCTTGGGTTCTAGCGGTTCTGGGGAGCTGTTTTTT
CASSLGSSGSGELFF
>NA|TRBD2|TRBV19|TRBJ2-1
TGTGCCACCCTTCGGGGACTAGCGGGTCAACAGAGCTCCTACAATGAGCAGTTCTTC
CATLRGLAGQQSSYNEQFF
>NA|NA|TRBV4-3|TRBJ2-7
TGCGCCAGCAGCCAAGAGGTAGGGGGACGGATTTCCTACGAGCAGTACTTC
CASSQEVGGRISYEQYF
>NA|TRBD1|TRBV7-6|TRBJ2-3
TGTGCCAGCAGCTCGGGACAGGGGGTGCCCATATTGTATTTT
CASSSGQGVPILYF
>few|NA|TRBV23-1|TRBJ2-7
TGCGCCAGCAGTCAGACCTTCGACAGGAAGGAGCAGTACTTC
CASSQTFDRKEQYF
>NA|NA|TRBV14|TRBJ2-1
TGTGCCAGCAGCCAAGTGCGTAGGGGGAGAGCCTACAATGAGCAGTTCTTC
CASSQVRRGRAYNEQFF
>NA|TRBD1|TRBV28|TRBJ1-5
TGTGCCAGCAGTCCGTACAGGGGTGAGCAGCCCCAGCATTTT
CASSPYRGEQPQHF
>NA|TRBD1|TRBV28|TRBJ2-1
TGTGCCAGCAGTCTTGGGGGCGGGACAGGCCTCAAAGAGCAGTTCTTC
CASSLGGGTGLKEQFF